This record looks at one T cell receptor (beta chain) sequence and its context. The data were produced by immunoSEQ multiplex PCR, yet TCRdb's version contains in-frame clones alone and is incomplete. The sample yields approximately 75,000 clones, roughly 90% seen once. The CDR3 is made up of 14 amino acids. Deletions cut 2 bases from V and 3 bases from J, with 12 bases between. In germline, CDR1 is SGHRS, CDR2 YFSETQ. This sample was taken from a study of technical replicates of blood from a few donors. Sequencing was carried out using T cells isolated from PBMCs. The sequence derives from a human donor in good health. The chain uses TRBV5-1 and TRBJ2-7; possibly TRBD1 for D (5 bases). CDR3 residues: CASSFTGEVYEQYF. Here the CDR3 DNA reads TGCGCCAGCAGCTTTACAGGAGAGGTCTACGAGCAGTACTTC. The full variable domain, in which reference TRBV5-1 and TRBJ2-7 provide the parts outside the CDR3, is KAGVTQTPRYLIKTRGQQVTLSCSPISGHRSVSWYQQTPGQGLQFLFEYFSETQRNKGNFPGRFSGRQFSNSRSEMNVSTLELGDSALYLCASSFTGEVYEQYFGPGTRLTVT.